This is a list of T cell receptor beta chains from one sample in a study of shared T cell receptors in the human thymus. Using immunoSEQ multiplex PCR, the repertoire was profiled, and TCRdb retains in-frame clones only, with some absent. Among some 720,000 clones listed, around 87% were seen once. A further study also used this sample, focusing on human thymus T cells.

Sequences were obtained from thymocytes. These receptors were obtained from a boy less than two years old with a congenital heart defect. CDR3s include the opening cysteine and the closing phenylalanine or tryptophan. D genes are given only for firm matches. Not all rows give a size; the values are once, few, many and, for expanded clones, a class.

D,V,size,J,DNA,CDR3
TRBD2,TRBV28,NA,TRBJ2-7,TGTGCCAGCTCTCCCTCCGTTGGGCTAGCGGGAGGCCAACGCTACGAGCAGTACTTC,CASSPSVGLAGGQRYEQYF
TRBD1,TRBV30,NA,TRBJ2-7,TGTGCCTGGAGTTGGGACAGGGGGATGCTGATTAGCTCCTACGAGCAGTACTTC,CAWSWDRGMLISSYEQYF
NA,TRBV18,NA,TRBJ1-2,TGTGCCAGCTCTCCGTCCGGAGCAGGGGTCCCTCAAGGCTACACCTTC,CASSPSGAGVPQGYTF
TRBD2,TRBV25-1,once,TRBJ2-1,TGTGCCAGCAGGACTAGCGGGAGGGCCGGCAATGAGCAGTTCTTC,CASRTSGRAGNEQFF
NA,TRBV11-2,once,TRBJ2-7,TGTGCCAGCAGCTTAGGAGGTGCCGGCGCTTACACCCACTACGAGCAGTACTTC,CASSLGGAGAYTHYEQYF
TRBD2,TRBV6-1,NA,TRBJ2-7,TGTGCCAGCAGTGAAGCTGGGGGACTAGCGGGAGAGCACGAGCAGTACTTC,CASSEAGGLAGEHEQYF
TRBD2,TRBV27,NA,TRBJ2-1,TGTGCCAGCAGTTGGTCTAGCGGGAACAAGGTGCAGTTCTTC,CASSWSSGNKVQFF
TRBD1,TRBV2,NA,TRBJ2-1,TGTGCCAGCAGTGAAGCGGGCAGGGACAGGGTTCCCAATGAGCAGTTCTTC,CASSEAGRDRVPNEQFF
TRBD2,TRBV4-1,NA,TRBJ2-5,TGCGCCAGCAGCCAAGACGGTAGCGGGAGGGCCATCGGAGAAGAGACCCAGTACTTC,CASSQDGSGRAIGEETQYF
TRBD1,TRBV30,NA,TRBJ2-7,TGTGCCAGTAAAGGGACAGGGCCCTACGAGCAGTACTTC,CASKGTGPYEQYF
NA,TRBV21-1,few,TRBJ2-6,TGTGCCAGCAGCAGACAGTCTGGGGCCAACGTCCTGACTTTC,CASSRQSGANVLTF
NA,TRBV4-3,NA,TRBJ2-3,TGCGCCAGCAGCCACGGAGAGGTTCGAGATACGCAGTATTTT,CASSHGEVRDTQYF
NA,TRBV7-3,NA,TRBJ2-2,TGTGCCAGCAGCTTATCAGGGGCCGGGGAGCTGTTTTTT,CASSLSGAGELFF
NA,TRBV7-2,NA,TRBJ2-7,TGTGCCAGCAGCTTGAGGTCCCCCCCCTACGAGCAGTACTTC,CASSLRSPPYEQYF
TRBD1,TRBV19,NA,TRBJ1-5,TGTGCCAGTAGTATGAGGGACAGGCATAATCAGCCCCAGCATTTT,CASSMRDRHNQPQHF
NA,TRBV11-2,NA,TRBJ1-3,TGTGCCAGCAGCATCAGGGGTGGAAACACCATATATTTT,CASSIRGGNTIYF
TRBD1,TRBV27,once,TRBJ1-5,TGTGCCAGCAGTTTATCGTCCCCCACAGGGGACCATCAGCCCCAGCATTTT,CASSLSSPTGDHQPQHF
NA,TRBV5-4,NA,TRBJ2-7,TGTGCCAGCAGCTCCCGGACAGAACCCTACGAGCAGTACTTC,CASSSRTEPYEQYF
NA,TRBV4-2,NA,TRBJ2-1,TGTGCCAGCAGCCAAGGTATTAGACTAGGGGGGGGTGAGGAGCAGTTCTTC,CASSQGIRLGGGEEQFF
NA,TRBV5-6,NA,TRBJ1-1,TGTGCCAGCAGCTTGTGGAGGGCCACTGAAGCTTTCTTT,CASSLWRATEAFF
NA,TRBV27,NA,TRBJ2-1,TGTGCCAGCAGTTTGTTCACGGGTGAGCAGTTCTTC,CASSLFTGEQFF
NA,TRBV6-6,NA,TRBJ2-5,TGTGCCAGCACCGGACGTCGGGGGAGAACGCCAGAGACCCAGTACTTC,CASTGRRGRTPETQYF
TRBD1,TRBV11-2,NA,TRBJ2-5,TGTGCCAGCAGTTACCGGGACAGGGGGTTACAAGAGACCCAGTACTTC,CASSYRDRGLQETQYF
TRBD1,TRBV4-3,NA,TRBJ2-5,TGCGCCAGCAGCGGACAGGGGCTGGAGCAAGAGACCCAGTACTTC,CASSGQGLEQETQYF
NA,TRBV25-1,few,TRBJ1-3,TGTGCCAGCAGTGACGGGGGATCCTCTGGAAACACCATATATTTT,CASSDGGSSGNTIYF
TRBD2,TRBV5-1,NA,TRBJ2-5,TGCGCCAGCACCAACTGGCTAGCGGGACGAGAGACCCAGTACTTC,CASTNWLAGRETQYF
NA,TRBV6-6,NA,TRBJ2-1,TGTGCCAGCAGTTTCACCCAGGGGAACGACAATGAGCAGTTCTTC,CASSFTQGNDNEQFF
NA,TRBV4-3,NA,TRBJ2-7,TGCGCCAGCAGCCAAGGGGGACTTATACCCTACGAGCAGTACTTC,CASSQGGLIPYEQYF
NA,TRBV5-1,NA,TRBJ1-4,TGCGCCAGCAGCCCAGGGGACGGAGCTAATGAAAAACTGTTTTTT,CASSPGDGANEKLFF
TRBD2,TRBV5-8,NA,TRBJ2-5,TGTGCCAGCAGCTTAAACCAAAGCGGGAGGGCCAGGGGTCGTCAAGAGACCCAGTACTTC,CASSLNQSGRARGRQETQYF
TRBD2,TRBV6-1,NA,TRBJ2-7,TGTGCCAGCAGTGAACTTGAGACTAGCGGGCCTCCGGGATCCTACGAGCAGTACTTC,CASSELETSGPPGSYEQYF
TRBD1,TRBV29-1,few,TRBJ1-2,TGCAGCGTTCTGAGGGGGCTTGATGGCTACACCTTC,CSVLRGLDGYTF
NA,TRBV4-1,NA,TRBJ2-1,TGCGCCAGCAGCCAAGAAGTCCTAGCTACTGAGCAGTTCTTC,CASSQEVLATEQFF
NA,TRBV7-6,NA,TRBJ2-1,TGTGCCAGCAGCTTAAGCCTAGCTAGCGCGGCAAGCTCCTACAATGAGCAGTTCTTC,CASSLSLASAASSYNEQFF
TRBD1,TRBV29-1,NA,TRBJ1-5,TGCAGCGGTCCCCGGGACAGGGGTAAAAAAAATCAGCCCCAGCATTTT,CSGPRDRGKKNQPQHF
TRBD1,TRBV7-6,NA,TRBJ2-3,TGTGCCAGCAGCTTTTCGCGACAGGGGACAGATACGCAGTATTTT,CASSFSRQGTDTQYF
NA,TRBV28,NA,TRBJ2-7,TGTGCCAGCAGTTTAGAACGGCTAGCGCCACTTTCCTACGAGCAGTACTTC,CASSLERLAPLSYEQYF
TRBD1,TRBV28,once,TRBJ2-5,TGTGCCAGCAGTCACAGGGGGTCGGAGACCCAGTACTTC,CASSHRGSETQYF
NA,TRBV28,once,TRBJ2-3,TGTGCCAGCAGTTTCACGAGGGGGGGGTCCACAGATACGCAGTATTTT,CASSFTRGGSTDTQYF
NA,TRBV11-3,NA,TRBJ2-7,TGTGCCAGCAGCTTAGGGGGACATAAGATCTACGAGCAGTACTTC,CASSLGGHKIYEQYF
TRBD2,TRBV14,NA,TRBJ2-1,TGTGCCAGCAGCCAAGATCGGGCGCGGGAGGTTGAAAATGAGCAGTTCTTC,CASSQDRAREVENEQFF
NA,TRBV29-1,NA,TRBJ2-7,TGCAGCGTTGAGTCCGGGGAGCAGTACTTC,CSVESGEQYF
TRBD1,TRBV25-1,NA,TRBJ1-2,TGTGCCAGCAGGGAGAAGACAGGGGATGGCTACACCTTC,CASREKTGDGYTF
NA,TRBV6-1,NA,TRBJ2-2,TGTGCCAGCCGTGGGGCATCTTCGAACACCGGGGAGCTGTTTTTT,CASRGASSNTGELFF
NA,TRBV6-5,NA,TRBJ2-7,TGTGCCAGCAGTTCTGCCGGGGTCTACGAGCAGTACTTC,CASSSAGVYEQYF